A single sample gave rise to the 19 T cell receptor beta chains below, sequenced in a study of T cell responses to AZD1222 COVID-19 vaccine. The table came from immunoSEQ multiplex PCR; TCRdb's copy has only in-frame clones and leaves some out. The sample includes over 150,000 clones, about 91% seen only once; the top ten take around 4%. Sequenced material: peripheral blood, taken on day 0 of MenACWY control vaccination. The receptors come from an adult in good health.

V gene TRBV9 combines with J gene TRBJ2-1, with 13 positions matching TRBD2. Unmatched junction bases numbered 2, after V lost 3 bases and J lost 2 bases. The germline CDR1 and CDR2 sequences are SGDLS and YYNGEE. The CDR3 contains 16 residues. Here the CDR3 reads CASSATSGRAYNEQFF. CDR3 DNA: TGTGCCAGCAGCGCCACTAGCGGGAGGGCCTACAATGAGCAGTTCTTC.

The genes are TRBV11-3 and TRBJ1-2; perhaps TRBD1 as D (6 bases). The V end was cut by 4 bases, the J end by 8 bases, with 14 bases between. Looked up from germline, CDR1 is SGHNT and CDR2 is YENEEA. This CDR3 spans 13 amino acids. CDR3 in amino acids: CASSSGQLDGYTF. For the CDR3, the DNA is TGTGCCAGCAGCTCAGGACAGTTAGACGGCTACACCTTC.

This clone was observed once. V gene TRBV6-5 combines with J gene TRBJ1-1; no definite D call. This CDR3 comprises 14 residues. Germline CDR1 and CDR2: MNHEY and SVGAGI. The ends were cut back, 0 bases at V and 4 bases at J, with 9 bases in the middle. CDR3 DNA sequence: TGTGCCAGCAGTTACTCTTGGGGAAGCACTGAAGCTTTCTTT. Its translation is CASSYSWGSTEAFF.

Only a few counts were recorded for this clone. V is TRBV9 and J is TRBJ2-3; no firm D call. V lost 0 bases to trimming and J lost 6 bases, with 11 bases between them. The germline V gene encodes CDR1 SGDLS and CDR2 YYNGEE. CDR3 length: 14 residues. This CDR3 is CASSVEGGRDTQYF. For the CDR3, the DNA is TGTGCCAGCAGCGTAGAGGGCGGTCGGGATACGCAGTATTTT.

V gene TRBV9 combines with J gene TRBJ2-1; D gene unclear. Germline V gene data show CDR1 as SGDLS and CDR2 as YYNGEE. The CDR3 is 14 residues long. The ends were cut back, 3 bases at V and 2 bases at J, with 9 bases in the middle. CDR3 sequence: CASSDLDAYNEQFF. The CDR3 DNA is TGTGCCAGCAGCGACTTAGACGCCTACAATGAGCAGTTCTTC.

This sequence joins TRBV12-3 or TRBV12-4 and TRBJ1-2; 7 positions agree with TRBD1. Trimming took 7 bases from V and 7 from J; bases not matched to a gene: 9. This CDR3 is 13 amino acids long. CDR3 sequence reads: CASKKTGWSGYTF. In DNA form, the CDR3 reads TGTGCCAGCAAAAAGACAGGGTGGAGTGGCTACACCTTC.

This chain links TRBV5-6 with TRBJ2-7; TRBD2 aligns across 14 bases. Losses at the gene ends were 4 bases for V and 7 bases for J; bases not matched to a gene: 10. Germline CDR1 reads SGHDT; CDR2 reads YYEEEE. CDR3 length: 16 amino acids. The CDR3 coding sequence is TGTGCCAGCAGCCTCCGAATGACTAGCGGGAGGGGGGAGCAGTACTTC. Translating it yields CASSLRMTSGRGEQYF.

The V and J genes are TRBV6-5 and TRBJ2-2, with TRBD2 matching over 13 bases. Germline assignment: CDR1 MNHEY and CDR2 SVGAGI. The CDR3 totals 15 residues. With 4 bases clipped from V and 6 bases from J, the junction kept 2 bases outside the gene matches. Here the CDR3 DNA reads TGTGCCAGCAGTTCCGGACTAGCGGGAGCCGGGGAGCTGTTTTTT. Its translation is CASSSGLAGAGELFF.

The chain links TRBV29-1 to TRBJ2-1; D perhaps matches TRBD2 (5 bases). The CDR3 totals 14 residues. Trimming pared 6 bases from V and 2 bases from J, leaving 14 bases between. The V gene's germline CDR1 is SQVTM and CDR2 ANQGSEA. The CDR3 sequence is CSVASGVPYNEQFF. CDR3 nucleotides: TGCAGCGTGGCAAGCGGAGTCCCCTACAATGAGCAGTTCTTC.

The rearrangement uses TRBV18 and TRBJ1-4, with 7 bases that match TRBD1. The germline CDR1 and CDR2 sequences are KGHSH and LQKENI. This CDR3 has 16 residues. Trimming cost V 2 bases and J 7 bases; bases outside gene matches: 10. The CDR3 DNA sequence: TGTGCCAGCTCACCAGATAGCGGAGACAGGGTTGAAAAACTGTTTTTT. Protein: CASSPDSGDRVEKLFF. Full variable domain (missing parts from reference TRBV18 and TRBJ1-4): NAGVMQNPRHLVRRRGQEARLRCSPMKGHSHVYWYRQLPEEGLKFMVYLQKENIIDESGMPKERFSAEFPKEGPSILRIQQVVRGDSAAYFCASSPDSGDRVEKLFFGSGTQLSVL.

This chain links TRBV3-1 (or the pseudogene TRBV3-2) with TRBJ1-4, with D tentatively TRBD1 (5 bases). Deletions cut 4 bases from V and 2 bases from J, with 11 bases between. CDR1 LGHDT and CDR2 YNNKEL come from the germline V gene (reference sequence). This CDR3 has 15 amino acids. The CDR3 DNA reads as TGTGCCAGCAGCCGAGGGGAGTCCACTAATGAAAAACTGTTTTTT. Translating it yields CASSRGESTNEKLFF.

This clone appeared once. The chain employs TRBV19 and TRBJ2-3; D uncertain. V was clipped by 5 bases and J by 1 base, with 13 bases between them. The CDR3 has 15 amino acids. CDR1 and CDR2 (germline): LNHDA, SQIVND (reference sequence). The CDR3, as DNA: TGTGCCAGTAGTTCTAACCCCCGGGGCACAGATACGCAGTATTTT. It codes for CASSSNPRGTDTQYF.

CDR3 residues: CSVRTGTHEKLFF. DNA of the CDR3: TGCAGCGTAAGGACAGGGACACATGAAAAACTGTTTTTT. This chain connects TRBV29-1 to TRBJ1-4; 8 bases line up with TRBD1. V was clipped by 6 bases and J by 6 bases; unmatched bases: 6. Per germline, CDR1 SQVTM and CDR2 ANQGSEA. The CDR3 covers 13 residues.

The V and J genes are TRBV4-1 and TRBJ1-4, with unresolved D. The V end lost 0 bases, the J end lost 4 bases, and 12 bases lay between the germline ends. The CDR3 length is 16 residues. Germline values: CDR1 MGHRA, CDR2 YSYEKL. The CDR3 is CASSQDQATVNEKLFF. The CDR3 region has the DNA TGCGCCAGCAGCCAAGATCAGGCCACAGTTAATGAAAAACTGTTTTTT.

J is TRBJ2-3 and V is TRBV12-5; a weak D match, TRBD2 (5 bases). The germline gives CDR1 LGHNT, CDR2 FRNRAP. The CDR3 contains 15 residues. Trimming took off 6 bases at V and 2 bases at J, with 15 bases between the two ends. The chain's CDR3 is CASGQSGDHTDTQYF. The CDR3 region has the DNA TGTGCTAGTGGCCAAAGCGGAGATCACACAGATACGCAGTATTTT.

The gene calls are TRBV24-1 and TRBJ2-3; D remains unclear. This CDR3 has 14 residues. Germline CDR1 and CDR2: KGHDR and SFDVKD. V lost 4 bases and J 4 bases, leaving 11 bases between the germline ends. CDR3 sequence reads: CATSEHGPADTQYF. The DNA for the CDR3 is TGTGCCACCAGTGAGCATGGACCGGCAGATACGCAGTATTTT.

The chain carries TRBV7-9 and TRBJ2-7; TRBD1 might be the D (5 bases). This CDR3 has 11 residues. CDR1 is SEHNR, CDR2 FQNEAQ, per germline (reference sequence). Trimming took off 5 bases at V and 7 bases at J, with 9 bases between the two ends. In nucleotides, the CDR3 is TGTGCCAGCAGCGCCGACAGTGAGCAGTACTTC. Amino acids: CASSADSEQYF.

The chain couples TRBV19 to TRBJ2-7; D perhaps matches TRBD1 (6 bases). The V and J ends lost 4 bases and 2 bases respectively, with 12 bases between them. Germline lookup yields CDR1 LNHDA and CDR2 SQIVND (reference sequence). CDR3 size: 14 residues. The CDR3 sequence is CASSRQDGPYEQYF. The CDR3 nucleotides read TGTGCCAGTAGTAGACAGGACGGCCCCTACGAGCAGTACTTC. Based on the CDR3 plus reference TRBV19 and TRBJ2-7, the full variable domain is DGGITQSPKYLFRKEGQNVTLSCEQNLNHDAMYWYRQDPGQGLRLIYYSQIVNDFQKGDIAEGYSVSREKKESFPLTVTSAQKNPTAFYLCASSRQDGPYEQYFGPGTRLTVT.

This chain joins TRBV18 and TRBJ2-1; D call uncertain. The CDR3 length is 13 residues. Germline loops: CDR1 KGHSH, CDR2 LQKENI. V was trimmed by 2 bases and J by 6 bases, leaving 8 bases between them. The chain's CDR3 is CASSPVGGNEQFF. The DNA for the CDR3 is TGTGCCAGCTCACCAGTCGGCGGCAATGAGCAGTTCTTC.